This TCR beta chain came from a study of blood T cell repertoires in COVID-19. Study details: COVID-19 samples, acute and convalescent, were from the United States, Italy and Spain.

Original data processing: Using reference gene primer amplification, nucleated cell counts were estimated. Measured with immunoSEQ multiplex PCR; TCRdb has only the in-frame clones, and not every one. The V and J calls and clone size come from that table; D and trimming were worked out from the DNA. The profile shows about 67,000 clones, roughly 80% of them singletons. The J segment lost 7 bases and the V segment lost 2 bases, leaving 6 bases of the junction unmatched. The germline CDR1 and CDR2 sequences are SGHTA and FQGNSA. This CDR3 comprises 15 residues. The chain employs TRBV7-2 and TRBJ2-1; 9 nucleotides line up with TRBD2. Sequenced input: peripheral blood. The origin of this receptor is a human donor in a cohort sampled during active COVID-19. CDR3 amino acids: CASSLISGGLNEQFF. As DNA, the CDR3 is TGTGCCAGCAGCTTAATTAGCGGGGGACTTAATGAGCAGTTCTTC.